The 8 T cell receptor beta chains below all came from one sample that was sequenced in a study of CD8 T cells in Susac syndrome. After extraction with the RNeasy kit, about 0.45 to 1 ug of the RNA was reverse transcribed using random hexamers. One entry per CDR3 protein, called by TCRdb with MiXCR from the immunoSEQ multiplex PCR reads. This table holds fewer than 70,000 distinct CDR3 sequences, approximately 95% found once. Sequenced material: CD8+ T cells from PBMCs. The receptors come from a human donor in good health.

This clonotype came up once. The rearrangement joins TRBV28 to TRBJ1-2; 7 positions match TRBD1. Germline lookup yields CDR1 MDHEN and CDR2 SYDVKM. The CDR3 is made up of 16 amino acids. J lost 5 bases, V lost 6 bases, and 15 bases had no gene match. Here the CDR3 reads CASSDDRVGDRYGYTF. In DNA form, the CDR3 reads TGTGCCAGCAGCGACGACAGGGTGGGAGATCGGTATGGCTACACCTTC.

The rearrangement joins TRBV7-9 to TRBJ1-2, with D hard to call. Looked up from germline, CDR1 is SEHNR and CDR2 is FQNEAQ (reference sequence). Trimming took 4 bases from V and 0 from J, leaving 6 bases between them. CDR3 length: 13 residues. Here the CDR3 DNA reads TGTGCCAGCAGCTCCTCAGCTAACTATGGCTACACCTTC. This encodes CASSSSANYGYTF.

This chain links TRBV9 with TRBJ1-3; D gene ambiguous. The CDR3 length is 16 residues. The germline V gene has CDR1 SGDLS and CDR2 YYNGEE. V was shortened by 0 bases and J by 0 bases, with 10 bases between the two germline ends. The CDR3: CASSVGEFGSGNTIYF. The CDR3, as DNA: TGTGCCAGCAGCGTAGGGGAGTTCGGCTCTGGAAACACCATATATTTT.

This chain links TRBV30 with TRBJ1-4; D remains unclear. Trimming left V 4 bases short and J 4 bases short, with 10 bases between. The CDR3 totals 13 residues. CDR1 is GTSNPN and CDR2 is SVGIG in the germline V gene (reference sequence). CDR3 loop: CAWTRSFNEKLFF. The CDR3 region has the DNA TGTGCCTGGACTAGGAGTTTTAATGAAAAACTGTTTTTT. The full variable domain, with the rest looked up from reference TRBV30 and TRBJ1-4, is SQTIHQWPATLVQPVGSPLSLECTVEGTSNPNLYWYRQAAGRGLQLLFYSVGIGQISSEVPQNLSASRPQDRQFILSSKKLLLSDSGFYLCAWTRSFNEKLFFGSGTQLSVL.

V usage is TRBV3-1 and J usage is TRBJ1-1; 7 nucleotides match TRBD1. The junction had 2 bases not matched to a gene; V was cut back by 0 bases and J by 1 base. Germline V gene data show CDR1 as LGHDT and CDR2 as YNNKEL (reference sequence). There are 15 residues in the CDR3. For the CDR3, the DNA is TGTGCCAGCAGCCAAGATGCAGGGGGGAACACTGAAGCTTTCTTT. Its translation: CASSQDAGGNTEAFF.

This chain links TRBV29-1 with TRBJ2-3, with a tentative D call TRBD2 (6 bases). This CDR3 spans 15 amino acids. With 7 bases removed from V and 2 bases from J, the gap between germline ends came to 19 bases. From germline, CDR1 is SQVTM and CDR2 ANQGSEA. The CDR3 reads CSGSGSGTHTDTQYF. Here the CDR3 DNA reads TGCAGCGGGTCGGGGTCGGGGACTCACACAGATACGCAGTATTTT.

V is TRBV7-9 and J is TRBJ2-7; 7 bases align to TRBD2. V dropped 4 bases and J dropped 1; count of bases not matched to a gene: 1. The CDR3 contains 13 residues. Germline CDR1 reads SEHNR; CDR2 reads FQNEAQ (reference sequence). This CDR3 is CASSWGGSYEQYF. CDR3 nucleotide sequence: TGTGCCAGCAGCTGGGGAGGGTCCTACGAGCAGTACTTC. Looking up the rest from reference TRBV7-9 and TRBJ2-7 gives the full variable domain: DTGVSQNPRHKITKRGQNVTFRCDPISEHNRLYWYRQTLGQGPEFLTYFQNEAQLEKSRLLSDRFSAERPKGSFSTLEIQRTEQGDSAMYLCASSWGGSYEQYFGPGTRLTVT.

V and J are TRBV7-6 and TRBJ2-1; 13 bases are a match to TRBD2. In germline, CDR1 is SGHVS, CDR2 FNYEAQ. V trimming: 5 bases; J trimming: 1 base; junction bases outside the gene matches: 5. This CDR3 has 17 residues. Here the CDR3 DNA reads TGTGCCAGCAGCAACCGACTAGCGGGGGGTTCCTACAATGAGCAGTTCTTC. Its protein is CASSNRLAGGSYNEQFF.